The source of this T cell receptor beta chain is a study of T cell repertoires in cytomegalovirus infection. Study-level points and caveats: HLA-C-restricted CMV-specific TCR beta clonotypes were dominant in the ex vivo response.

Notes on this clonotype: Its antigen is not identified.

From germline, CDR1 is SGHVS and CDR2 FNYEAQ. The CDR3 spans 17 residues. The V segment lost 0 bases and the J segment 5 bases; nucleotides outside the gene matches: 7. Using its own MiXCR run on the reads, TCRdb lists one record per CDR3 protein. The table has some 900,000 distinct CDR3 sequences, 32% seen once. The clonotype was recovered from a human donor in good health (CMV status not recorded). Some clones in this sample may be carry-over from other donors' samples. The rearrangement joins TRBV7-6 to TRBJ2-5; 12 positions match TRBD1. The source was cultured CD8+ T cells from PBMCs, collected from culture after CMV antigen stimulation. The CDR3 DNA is TGTGCCAGCAGCTTAGCAGGGGGACAGGGGGCCCAGGAGACCCAGTACTTC. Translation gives CASSLAGGQGAQETQYF.